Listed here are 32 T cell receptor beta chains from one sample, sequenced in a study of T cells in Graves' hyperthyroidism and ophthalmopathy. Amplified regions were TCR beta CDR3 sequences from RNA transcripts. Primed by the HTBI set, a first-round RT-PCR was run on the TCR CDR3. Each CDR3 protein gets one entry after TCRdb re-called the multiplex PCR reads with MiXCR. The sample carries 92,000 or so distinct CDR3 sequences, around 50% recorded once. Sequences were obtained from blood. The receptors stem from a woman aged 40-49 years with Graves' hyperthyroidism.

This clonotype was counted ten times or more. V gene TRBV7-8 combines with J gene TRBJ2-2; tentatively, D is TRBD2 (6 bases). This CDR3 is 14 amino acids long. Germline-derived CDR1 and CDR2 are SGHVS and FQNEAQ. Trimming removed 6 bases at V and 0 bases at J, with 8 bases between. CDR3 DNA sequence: TGTGCCAGCAGAGGAGGGCCGAACACCGGGGAGCTGTTTTTT. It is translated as CASRGGPNTGELFF. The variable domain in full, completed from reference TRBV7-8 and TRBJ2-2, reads GAGVSQSPRYKVAKRGQDVALRCDPISGHVSLFWYQQALGQGPEFLTYFQNEAQLDKSGLPSDRFFAERPEGSVSTLKIQRTQQEDSAVYLCASRGGPNTGELFFGEGSRLTVL.

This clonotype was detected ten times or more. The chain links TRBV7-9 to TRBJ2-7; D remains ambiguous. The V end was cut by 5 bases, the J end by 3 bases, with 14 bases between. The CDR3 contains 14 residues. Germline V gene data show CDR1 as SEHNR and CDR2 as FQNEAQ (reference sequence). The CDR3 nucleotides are TGTGCCAGCAGCCATCCTGGGTCCCACTACGAGCAGTACTTC. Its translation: CASSHPGSHYEQYF.

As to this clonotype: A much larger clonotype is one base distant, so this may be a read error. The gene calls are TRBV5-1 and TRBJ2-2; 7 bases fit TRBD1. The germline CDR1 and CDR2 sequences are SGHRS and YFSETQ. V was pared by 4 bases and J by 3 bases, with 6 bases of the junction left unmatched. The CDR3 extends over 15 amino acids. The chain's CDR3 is CASSHGTVDTGELFF. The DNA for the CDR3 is TGCGCCAGCAGCCACGGGACAGTGGACACCGGGGAGCTGTTTTTT.

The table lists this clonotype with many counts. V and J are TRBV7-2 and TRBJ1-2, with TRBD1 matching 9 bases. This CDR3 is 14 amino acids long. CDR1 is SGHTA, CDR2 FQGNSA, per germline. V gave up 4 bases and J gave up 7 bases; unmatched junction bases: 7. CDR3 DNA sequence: TGTGCCAGCAGCTCGGGACAGGGAGAAGGTGGCTACACCTTC. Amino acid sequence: CASSSGQGEGGYTF. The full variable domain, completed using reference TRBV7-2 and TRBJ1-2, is GAGVSQSPSNKVTEKGKDVELRCDPISGHTALYWYRQSLGQGLEFLIYFQGNSAPDKSGLPSDRFSAERTGGSVSTLTIQRTQQEDSAVYLCASSSGQGEGGYTFGSGTRLTVV.

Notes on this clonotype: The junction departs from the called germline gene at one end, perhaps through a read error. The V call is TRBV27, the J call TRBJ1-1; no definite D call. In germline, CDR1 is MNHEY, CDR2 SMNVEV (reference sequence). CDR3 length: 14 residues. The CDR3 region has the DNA TGTGCCAGCAGTTTAATAGGTAGGAACACTGGAGCTTTCTTT. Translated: CASSLIGRNTGAFF.

The CDR3 nucleotides read TGTGCCAGCAGTGACAGGGGGCGCACGGGCGAGCAGTACTTC. Translated: CASSDRGRTGEQYF. The gene calls are TRBV2 and TRBJ2-7; TRBD1 aligns across 8 bases. Germline V gives CDR1 SNHLY, CDR2 FYNNEI. V trimming: 3 bases; J trimming: 6 bases; junction bases outside the gene matches: 7. This CDR3 has 14 amino acids.

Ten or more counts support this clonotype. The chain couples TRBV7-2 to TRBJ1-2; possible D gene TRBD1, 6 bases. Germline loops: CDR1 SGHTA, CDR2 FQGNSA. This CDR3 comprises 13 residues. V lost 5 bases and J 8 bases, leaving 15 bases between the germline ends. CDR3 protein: CASSGWGAWGYTF. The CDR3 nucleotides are TGTGCCAGCAGCGGATGGGGGGCGTGGGGCTACACCTTC.

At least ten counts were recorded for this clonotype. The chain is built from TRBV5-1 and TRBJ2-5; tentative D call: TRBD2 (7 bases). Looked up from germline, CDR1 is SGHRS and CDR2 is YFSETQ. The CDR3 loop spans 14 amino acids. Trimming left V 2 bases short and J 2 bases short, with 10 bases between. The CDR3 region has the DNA TGCGCCAGCAGCTTCGGGGGGCTACAAGAGACCCAGTACTTC. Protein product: CASSFGGLQETQYF.

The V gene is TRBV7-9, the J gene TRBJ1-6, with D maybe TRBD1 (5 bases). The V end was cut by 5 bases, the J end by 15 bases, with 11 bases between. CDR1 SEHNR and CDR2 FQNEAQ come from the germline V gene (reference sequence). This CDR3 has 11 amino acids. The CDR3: CASSEAGGLHF. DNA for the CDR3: TGTGCCAGCAGCGAGGCGGGGGGCCTCCACTTT.

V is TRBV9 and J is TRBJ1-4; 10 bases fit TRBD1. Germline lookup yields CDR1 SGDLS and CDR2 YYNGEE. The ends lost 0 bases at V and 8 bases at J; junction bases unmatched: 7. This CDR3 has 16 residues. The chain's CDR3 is CASSVGAGTGVEKLFF. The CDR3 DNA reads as TGTGCCAGCAGCGTAGGGGCCGGGACAGGGGTCGAAAAACTGTTTTTT. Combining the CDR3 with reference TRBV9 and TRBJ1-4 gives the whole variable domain DSGVTQTPKHLITATGQRVTLRCSPRSGDLSVYWYQQSLDQGLQFLIQYYNGEERAKGNILERFSAQQFPDLHSELNLSSLELGDSALYFCASSVGAGTGVEKLFFGSGTQLSVL.

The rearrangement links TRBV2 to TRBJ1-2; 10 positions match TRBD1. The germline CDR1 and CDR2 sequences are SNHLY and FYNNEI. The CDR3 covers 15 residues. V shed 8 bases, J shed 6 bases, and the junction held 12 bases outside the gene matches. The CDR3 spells CASGTAGTGEHGYTF. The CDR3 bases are TGTGCCAGCGGTACGGCAGGGACAGGGGAGCATGGCTACACCTTC.

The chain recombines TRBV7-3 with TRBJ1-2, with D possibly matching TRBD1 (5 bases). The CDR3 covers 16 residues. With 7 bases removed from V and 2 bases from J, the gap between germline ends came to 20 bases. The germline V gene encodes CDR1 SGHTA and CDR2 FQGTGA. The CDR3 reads CASTRGDSRNNYGYTF. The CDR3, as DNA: TGTGCCAGCACCCGGGGGGACTCCAGAAACAACTATGGCTACACCTTC.

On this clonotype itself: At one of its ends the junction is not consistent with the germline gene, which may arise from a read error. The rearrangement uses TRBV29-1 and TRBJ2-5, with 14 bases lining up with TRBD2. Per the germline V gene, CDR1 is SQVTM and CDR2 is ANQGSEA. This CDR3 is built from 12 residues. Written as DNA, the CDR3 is TGCAGCGTCCGGACTAGCGGGAGGATGTGGAACTTC. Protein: CSVRTSGRMWNF.

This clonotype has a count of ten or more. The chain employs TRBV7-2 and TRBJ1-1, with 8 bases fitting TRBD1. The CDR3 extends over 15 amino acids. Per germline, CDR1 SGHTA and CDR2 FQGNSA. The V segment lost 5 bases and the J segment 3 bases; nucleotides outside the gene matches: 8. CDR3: CASSPRQGWDTEAFF. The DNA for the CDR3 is TGTGCCAGCAGCCCTAGACAGGGGTGGGACACTGAAGCTTTCTTT. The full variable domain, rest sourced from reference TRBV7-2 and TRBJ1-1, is GAGVSQSPSNKVTEKGKDVELRCDPISGHTALYWYRQSLGQGLEFLIYFQGNSAPDKSGLPSDRFSAERTGGSVSTLTIQRTQQEDSAVYLCASSPRQGWDTEAFFGQGTRLTVV.

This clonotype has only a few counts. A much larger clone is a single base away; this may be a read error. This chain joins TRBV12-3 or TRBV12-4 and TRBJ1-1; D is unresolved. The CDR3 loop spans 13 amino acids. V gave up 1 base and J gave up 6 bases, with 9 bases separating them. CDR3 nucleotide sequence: TGTGCCAGCAGTTTAGAGGGCCGAGCTGAAGCTTTCTTT. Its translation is CASSLEGRAEAFF.

The DNA of the CDR3 is TGCAGCGTGCCCGGGACAGCAACAGATACGCAGTATTTT. Translation gives CSVPGTATDTQYF. This chain links TRBV29-1 with TRBJ2-3; 7 bases align to TRBD1. The CDR3 is 13 amino acids. The germline gives CDR1 SQVTM, CDR2 ANQGSEA. V shed 6 bases and J 3 bases; nucleotides not matched to a gene: 6.

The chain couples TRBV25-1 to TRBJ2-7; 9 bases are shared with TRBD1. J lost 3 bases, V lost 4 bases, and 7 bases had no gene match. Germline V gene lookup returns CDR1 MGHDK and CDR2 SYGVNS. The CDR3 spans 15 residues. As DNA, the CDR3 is TGTGCCAGCAGTGCCCAGGACAGGGGCGGCTACGAGCAGTACTTC. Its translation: CASSAQDRGGYEQYF.

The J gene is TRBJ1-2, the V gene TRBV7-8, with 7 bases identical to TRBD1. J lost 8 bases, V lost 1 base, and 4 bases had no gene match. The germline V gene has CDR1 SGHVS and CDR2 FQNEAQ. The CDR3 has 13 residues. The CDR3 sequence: CASSLGTGSGYTF. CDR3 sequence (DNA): TGTGCCAGCAGCTTAGGGACAGGTTCCGGCTACACCTTC.

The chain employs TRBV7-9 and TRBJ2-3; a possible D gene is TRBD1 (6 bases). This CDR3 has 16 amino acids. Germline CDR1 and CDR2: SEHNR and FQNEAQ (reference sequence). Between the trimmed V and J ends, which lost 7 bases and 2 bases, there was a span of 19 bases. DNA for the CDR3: TGTGCCAGCACCTACCCATCGGGACACAACACAGATACGCAGTATTTT. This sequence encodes CASTYPSGHNTDTQYF.

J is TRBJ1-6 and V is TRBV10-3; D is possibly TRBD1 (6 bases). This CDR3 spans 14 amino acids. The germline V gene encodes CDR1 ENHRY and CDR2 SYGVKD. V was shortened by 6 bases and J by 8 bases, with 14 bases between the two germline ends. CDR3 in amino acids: CAIRSPQGDSPLHF. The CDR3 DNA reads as TGTGCCATCAGAAGCCCACAGGGCGATTCACCCCTCCACTTT.

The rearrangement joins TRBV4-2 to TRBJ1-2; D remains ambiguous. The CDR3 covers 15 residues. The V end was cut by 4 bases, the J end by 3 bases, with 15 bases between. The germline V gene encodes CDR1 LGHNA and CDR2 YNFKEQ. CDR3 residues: CASSLLGGEHYGYTF. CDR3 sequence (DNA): TGTGCCAGCAGCCTCCTAGGCGGGGAGCACTATGGCTACACCTTC.

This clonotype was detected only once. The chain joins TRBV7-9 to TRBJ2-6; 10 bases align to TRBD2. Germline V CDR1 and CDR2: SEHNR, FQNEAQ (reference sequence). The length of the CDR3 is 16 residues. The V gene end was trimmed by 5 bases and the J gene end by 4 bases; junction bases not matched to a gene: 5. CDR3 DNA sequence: TGTGCCAGCAGCGCTCCGGGACTAGCGGGGGCCAACGTCCTGACTTTC. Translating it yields CASSAPGLAGANVLTF.

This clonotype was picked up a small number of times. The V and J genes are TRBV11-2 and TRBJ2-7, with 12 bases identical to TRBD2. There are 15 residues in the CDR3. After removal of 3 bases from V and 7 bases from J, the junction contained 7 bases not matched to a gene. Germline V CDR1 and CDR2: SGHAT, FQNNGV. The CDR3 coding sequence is TGTGCCAGCAGCTTCGATCTAGCGGGAGGGCGGGAGCAGTACTTC. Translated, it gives CASSFDLAGGREQYF.

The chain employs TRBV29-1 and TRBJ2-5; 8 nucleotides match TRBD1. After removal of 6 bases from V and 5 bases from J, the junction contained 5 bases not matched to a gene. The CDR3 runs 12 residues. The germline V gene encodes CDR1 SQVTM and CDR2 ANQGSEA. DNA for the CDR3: TGCAGCGTACAGGGGGTAGAGGAGACCCAGTACTTC. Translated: CSVQGVEETQYF.

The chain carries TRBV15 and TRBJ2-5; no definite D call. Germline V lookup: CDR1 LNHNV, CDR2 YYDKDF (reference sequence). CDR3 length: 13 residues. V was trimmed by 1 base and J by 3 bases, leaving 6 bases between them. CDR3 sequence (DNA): TGTGCCACCAGCAGAGCCGCGAAAGAGACCCAGTACTTC. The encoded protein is CATSRAAKETQYF.

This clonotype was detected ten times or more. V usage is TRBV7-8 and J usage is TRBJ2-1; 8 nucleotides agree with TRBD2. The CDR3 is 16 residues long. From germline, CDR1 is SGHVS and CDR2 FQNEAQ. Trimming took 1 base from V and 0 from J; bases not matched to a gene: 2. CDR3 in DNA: TGTGCCAGCAGCTTAGGCGGGAGGTACTCCTACAATGAGCAGTTCTTC. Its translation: CASSLGGRYSYNEQFF.

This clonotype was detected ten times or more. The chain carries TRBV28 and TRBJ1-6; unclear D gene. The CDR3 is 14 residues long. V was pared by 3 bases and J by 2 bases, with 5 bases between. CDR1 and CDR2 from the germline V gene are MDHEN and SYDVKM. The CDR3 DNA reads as TGTGCCAGCAGTTTTGACACCTATAATTCACCCCTCCACTTT. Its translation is CASSFDTYNSPLHF.

The CDR3 reads CASRAQGASNYGYTF. The CDR3 nucleotides read TGTGCCAGCAGGGCTCAGGGGGCCTCTAACTATGGCTACACCTTC. The gene calls are TRBV2 and TRBJ1-2, with TRBD1 matching over 8 bases. V shed 6 bases and J 0 bases; nucleotides not matched to a gene: 6. Per germline, CDR1 SNHLY and CDR2 FYNNEI. The CDR3 has 15 amino acids.

CDR3 DNA: TGTGCCAGCAGTTCCGGGACAGGGGCTCTTGGCTACACCTTC. This encodes CASSSGTGALGYTF. This chain links TRBV7-4 with TRBJ1-2, with 10 bases that match TRBD1. This CDR3 comprises 14 residues. V shed 6 bases and J 7 bases; nucleotides not matched to a gene: 8. Germline CDR1 and CDR2: SGHVT and SQSDAQ.

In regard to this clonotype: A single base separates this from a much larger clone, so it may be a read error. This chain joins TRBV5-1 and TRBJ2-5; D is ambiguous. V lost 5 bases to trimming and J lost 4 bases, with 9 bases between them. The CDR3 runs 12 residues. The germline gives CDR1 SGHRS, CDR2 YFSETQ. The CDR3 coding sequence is TGCGCCAGCAGTGACCCCGTAGAGACCCAGTACTTC. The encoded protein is CASSDPVETQYF.

CDR3 bases: TGTGCCAGCAGCGCTCAGGGGGGCCGTTACTACGAGCAGTACTTC. This gives the protein CASSAQGGRYYEQYF. This chain links TRBV7-7 with TRBJ2-7, with D tentatively TRBD1 (7 bases). The CDR3 has 15 amino acids. Germline values: CDR1 SSHAT, CDR2 FNYEAQ (reference sequence). Trimming removed 5 bases from V and 3 bases from J, with 17 bases in between.

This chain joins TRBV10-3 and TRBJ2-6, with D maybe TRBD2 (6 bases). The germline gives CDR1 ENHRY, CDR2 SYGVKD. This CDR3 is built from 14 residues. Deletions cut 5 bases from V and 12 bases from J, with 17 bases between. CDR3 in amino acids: CAISPGGIGFVLTF. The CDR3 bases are TGTGCCATCAGTCCTGGCGGGATAGGTTTCGTCCTGACTTTC.